These T cell receptor beta chains were read from a single sample in a study of cytomegalovirus exposure and HLA in healthy donors. The protocol was immunoSEQ multiplex PCR, while the TCRdb copy is restricted to in-frame clones and leaves out a portion. The sample lists 60,000 or so clones, approximately 90% occurring once. Sequenced sample: PBMCs. The receptors here all came from a woman under 30 in good health and CMV-seronegative. CDR3s include the opening cysteine and the closing phenylalanine or tryptophan. The order of the fields is D gene, V gene, clone size, J gene, CDR3 protein, CDR3 DNA. The D gene is left open where the match is weak. Some rows mark clone size as missing; the rest say once, few, many or name a class of expanded clone.

D: TRBD2; V: TRBV5-8; size: NA; J: TRBJ2-5; CDR3: CASSLSGGYLETQYF; DNA: TGTGCCAGCAGCCTCAGCGGGGGGTACCTGGAGACCCAGTACTTC
D: TRBD2; V: TRBV30; size: once; J: TRBJ2-5; CDR3: CAWSLGGGPRETQYF; DNA: TGTGCCTGGAGTTTGGGGGGAGGGCCCAGGGAGACCCAGTACTTC
D: TRBD1; V: TRBV25-1; size: NA; J: TRBJ2-1; CDR3: CASSGMPGQTQFF; DNA: TGTGCCAGCAGTGGGATGCCGGGACAGACACAGTTCTTC
D: NA; V: TRBV7-7; size: NA; J: TRBJ2-1; CDR3: CARQMNEQFF; DNA: TGTGCTCGACAAATGAATGAGCAGTTCTTC
D: TRBD1; V: TRBV6-5; size: NA; J: TRBJ2-7; CDR3: CASSMDRASEQYF; DNA: TGTGCCAGCAGTATGGACAGGGCCAGCGAGCAGTACTTC
D: NA; V: TRBV11-2; size: NA; J: TRBJ2-7; CDR3: CASSLESATYEQYF; DNA: TGTGCCAGCAGCTTAGAGTCAGCGACCTACGAGCAGTACTTC
D: NA; V: TRBV28; size: NA; J: TRBJ1-1; CDR3: CASSFIIRVGGNTEAFF; DNA: TGTGCCAGCAGTTTTATTATCCGGGTCGGGGGGAACACTGAAGCTTTCTTT
D: NA; V: TRBV11-2; size: NA; J: TRBJ2-1; CDR3: CASSSIERMHNEQFF; DNA: TGTGCCAGCAGTTCCATCGAGCGGATGCACAATGAGCAGTTCTTC
D: NA; V: TRBV5-1; size: NA; J: TRBJ1-1; CDR3: CASSRKGAEAFF; DNA: TGCGCCAGCAGCCGGAAAGGAGCCGAAGCTTTCTTT
D: TRBD1; V: TRBV6-5; size: NA; J: TRBJ2-3; CDR3: CASSPGTGFSDTQYF; DNA: TGTGCCAGCAGTCCCGGGACAGGGTTTTCAGATACGCAGTATTTT
D: NA; V: TRBV27; size: once; J: TRBJ1-2; CDR3: CASSFGGGYGYTF; DNA: TGTGCCAGCAGTTTCGGGGGAGGGTATGGCTACACCTTC
D: NA; V: TRBV29-1; size: NA; J: TRBJ1-4; CDR3: CSVSGATNEKLFF; DNA: TGCAGCGTCTCCGGTGCAACTAATGAAAAACTGTTTTTT
D: NA; V: TRBV5-8; size: NA; J: TRBJ1-1; CDR3: CASSLPRRNTEAFF; DNA: TGTGCCAGCAGTCTTCCTAGGAGGAACACTGAAGCTTTCTTT
D: NA; V: TRBV7-9; size: NA; J: TRBJ1-1; CDR3: CASSAQHPGAEAFF; DNA: TGTGCCAGCAGCGCCCAACACCCAGGGGCTGAAGCTTTCTTT
D: TRBD1; V: TRBV30; size: NA; J: TRBJ1-2; CDR3: CAWMIPGGRGGTF; DNA: TGTGCCTGGATGATACCAGGGGGACGGGGTGGCACCTTC
D: NA; V: TRBV5-6; size: NA; J: TRBJ2-3; CDR3: CASSLGITIDTQYF; DNA: TGTGCCAGCAGCTTGGGGATCACTATAGATACGCAGTATTTT
D: TRBD1; V: TRBV28; size: NA; J: TRBJ1-2; CDR3: CASSLQTTGGFGYTF; DNA: TGTGCCAGCAGTCTACAAACGACAGGGGGCTTTGGCTACACCTTC
D: NA; V: TRBV15; size: NA; J: TRBJ2-1; CDR3: CATSRAGLLTQFF; DNA: TGTGCCACCAGCAGAGCGGGGTTGCTAACGCAGTTCTTC
D: NA; V: TRBV28; size: NA; J: TRBJ2-5; CDR3: CASTEGWYRQETQYF; DNA: TGTGCCAGCACGGAGGGGTGGTACCGCCAAGAGACCCAGTACTTC
D: NA; V: TRBV11-2; size: few; J: TRBJ2-7; CDR3: CASSLGESSYEQYF; DNA: TGTGCCAGCAGCTTAGGCGAGAGCTCCTACGAGCAGTACTTC
D: NA; V: TRBV7-2; size: NA; J: TRBJ1-5; CDR3: CASSLVQGGPNQPQHF; DNA: TGTGCCAGCAGCTTAGTCCAGGGAGGGCCCAATCAGCCCCAGCATTTT
D: TRBD1; V: TRBV4-2; size: NA; J: TRBJ1-1; CDR3: CASSQDVGTGGGGTEAFF; DNA: TGTGCCAGCAGCCAAGATGTAGGGACAGGGGGCGGAGGGACTGAAGCTTTCTTT
D: TRBD2; V: TRBV20-1; size: NA; J: TRBJ2-7; CDR3: CSASTGGEQYF; DNA: TGCAGTGCTAGTACGGGGGGCGAGCAGTACTTC
D: NA; V: TRBV27; size: NA; J: TRBJ2-7; CDR3: CASSPLGAYEQYF; DNA: TGTGCCAGCAGTCCACTCGGAGCCTACGAGCAGTACTTC
D: NA; V: TRBV7-9; size: NA; J: TRBJ2-7; CDR3: CASSLGLGPTYEQYF; DNA: TGTGCCAGCAGCTTAGGACTAGGGCCCACCTACGAGCAGTACTTC
D: TRBD1; V: TRBV25-1; size: NA; J: TRBJ1-1; CDR3: CASSESKKGAAFF; DNA: TGTGCCAGCAGTGAATCGAAGAAGGGGGCAGCTTTCTTT
D: NA; V: TRBV11-2; size: once; J: TRBJ1-4; CDR3: CASSLEAGGAGKLFF; DNA: TGTGCCAGCAGCTTAGAAGCTGGGGGCGCGGGAAAACTGTTTTTT
D: NA; V: TRBV5-1; size: NA; J: TRBJ2-6; CDR3: CASSWGHSGANVLTF; DNA: TGCGCCAGCAGCTGGGGGCACTCTGGGGCCAACGTCCTGACTTTC
D: NA; V: TRBV28; size: NA; J: TRBJ1-2; CDR3: CASATGINYGYTF; DNA: TGTGCCAGCGCGACAGGAATCAACTATGGCTACACCTTC
D: NA; V: TRBV15; size: NA; J: TRBJ2-5; CDR3: CATTTGLIQETQYF; DNA: TGTGCCACCACTACGGGACTCATCCAAGAGACCCAGTACTTC
D: NA; V: TRBV19; size: NA; J: TRBJ2-5; CDR3: CASSKGEETQYF; DNA: TGTGCCAGTTCTAAGGGGGAAGAGACCCAGTACTTC
D: NA; V: TRBV19; size: NA; J: TRBJ2-5; CDR3: CASSATRNQETQYF; DNA: TGTGCCAGTAGTGCCACAAGAAATCAAGAGACCCAGTACTTC
D: NA; V: TRBV11-1; size: NA; J: TRBJ2-1; CDR3: CASQKADKEQFF; DNA: TGTGCCAGCCAGAAGGCGGATAAGGAGCAGTTCTTC
D: NA; V: TRBV11-3; size: NA; J: TRBJ2-5; CDR3: CASSIVQETQYF; DNA: TGTGCCAGCAGCATAGTACAAGAGACCCAGTACTTC
D: NA; V: TRBV25-1; size: once; J: TRBJ2-7; CDR3: CASSDTGEQYF; DNA: TGTGCCAGCAGTGATACGGGTGAGCAGTACTTC
D: TRBD1; V: TRBV14; size: few; J: TRBJ2-1; CDR3: CASSPPGQRAEQFF; DNA: TGTGCCAGCAGCCCTCCGGGACAGCGAGCTGAGCAGTTCTTC
D: NA; V: TRBV7-2; size: once; J: TRBJ2-1; CDR3: CASSFRDTYNEQFF; DNA: TGTGCCAGCAGCTTCCGGGACACCTACAATGAGCAGTTCTTC
D: TRBD1; V: TRBV19; size: NA; J: TRBJ1-2; CDR3: CASSIVQGANYGYTF; DNA: TGTGCCAGTAGTATAGTTCAGGGGGCGAACTATGGCTACACCTTC
D: TRBD2; V: TRBV11-3; size: NA; J: TRBJ2-1; CDR3: CASSLDGLAGYNEQFF; DNA: TGTGCCAGCAGCTTAGATGGGCTAGCGGGGTACAATGAGCAGTTCTTC
D: NA; V: TRBV6-5; size: NA; J: TRBJ2-1; CDR3: CASSSGSQGSNEQFF; DNA: TGTGCCAGCAGTTCAGGGAGCCAGGGGAGCAATGAGCAGTTCTTC
D: TRBD2; V: TRBV4-2; size: NA; J: TRBJ2-1; CDR3: CASSQEIWTSGGWNEQFF; DNA: TGTGCCAGCAGCCAGGAGATATGGACTAGCGGAGGCTGGAATGAGCAGTTCTTC
D: TRBD1; V: TRBV29-1; size: NA; J: TRBJ1-4; CDR3: CSVAKQGDGEKLFF; DNA: TGCAGCGTTGCTAAACAGGGGGATGGGGAAAAACTGTTTTTT
D: NA; V: TRBV28; size: NA; J: TRBJ1-1; CDR3: CASSSSGRAFF; DNA: TGTGCCAGCAGTTCCTCGGGTAGGGCTTTCTTT
D: NA; V: TRBV9; size: once; J: TRBJ2-1; CDR3: CASSVGDTRDEQFF; DNA: TGTGCCAGCAGCGTAGGAGACACCAGAGATGAGCAGTTCTTC
D: NA; V: TRBV27; size: NA; J: TRBJ2-2; CDR3: CASSHMVTGELFF; DNA: TGTGCCAGCAGTCACATGGTTACCGGGGAGCTGTTTTTT
D: TRBD1; V: TRBV19; size: NA; J: TRBJ1-5; CDR3: CASSFPGTGWEPQHF; DNA: TGTGCCAGTAGTTTCCCCGGGACAGGGTGGGAGCCCCAGCATTTT
D: TRBD2; V: TRBV5-6; size: NA; J: TRBJ2-7; CDR3: CASSLQRGPSYEQYF; DNA: TGTGCCAGCAGCCTACAGCGGGGACCCTCCTACGAGCAGTACTTC
D: TRBD2; V: TRBV2; size: NA; J: TRBJ2-1; CDR3: CASRTSGRENEQFF; DNA: TGTGCCAGCAGAACTAGCGGGAGGGAAAATGAGCAGTTCTTC
D: TRBD1; V: TRBV9; size: NA; J: TRBJ2-7; CDR3: CASSRDSTYEQYF; DNA: TGTGCCAGCAGCCGGGACAGCACCTACGAGCAGTACTTC
D: TRBD1; V: TRBV6-5; size: NA; J: TRBJ1-2; CDR3: CASSYSRGVGYTF; DNA: TGTGCCAGCAGTTACTCCAGGGGGGTTGGCTACACCTTC